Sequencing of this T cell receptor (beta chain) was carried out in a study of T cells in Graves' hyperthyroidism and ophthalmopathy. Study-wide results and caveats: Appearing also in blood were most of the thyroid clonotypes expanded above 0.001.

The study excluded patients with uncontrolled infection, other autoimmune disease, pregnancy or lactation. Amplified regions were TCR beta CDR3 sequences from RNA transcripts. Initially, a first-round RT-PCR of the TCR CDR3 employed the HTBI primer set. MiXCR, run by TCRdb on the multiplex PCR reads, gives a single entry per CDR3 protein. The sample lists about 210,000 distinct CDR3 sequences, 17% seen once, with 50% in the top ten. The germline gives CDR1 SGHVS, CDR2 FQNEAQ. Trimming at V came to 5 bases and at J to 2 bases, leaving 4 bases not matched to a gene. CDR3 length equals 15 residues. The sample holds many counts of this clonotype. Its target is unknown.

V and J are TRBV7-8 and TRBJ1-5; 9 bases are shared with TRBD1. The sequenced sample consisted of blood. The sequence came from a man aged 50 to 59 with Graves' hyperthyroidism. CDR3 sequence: CASSTRDRGNQPQHF. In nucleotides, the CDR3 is TGTGCCAGCAGCACCCGGGACAGGGGCAATCAGCCCCAGCATTTT.